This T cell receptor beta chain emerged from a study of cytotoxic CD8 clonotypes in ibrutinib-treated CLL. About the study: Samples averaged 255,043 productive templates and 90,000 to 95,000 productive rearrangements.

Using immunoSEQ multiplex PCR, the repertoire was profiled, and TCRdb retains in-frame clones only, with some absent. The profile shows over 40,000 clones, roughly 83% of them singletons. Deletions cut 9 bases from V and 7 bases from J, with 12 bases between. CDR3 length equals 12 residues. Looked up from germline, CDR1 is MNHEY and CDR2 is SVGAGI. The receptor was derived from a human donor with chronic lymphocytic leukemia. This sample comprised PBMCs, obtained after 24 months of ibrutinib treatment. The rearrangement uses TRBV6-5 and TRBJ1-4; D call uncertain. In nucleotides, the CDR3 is TGTGCCAGGAACGGGAGACTTGAAAAACTGTTTTTT. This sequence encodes CARNGRLEKLFF.